This T cell receptor (beta chain) is drawn from a study of blood T cell repertoires in COVID-19. For the study at large: The samples span acute and convalescent COVID-19 from the United States, Italy and Spain.

Original handling: Estimated nucleated cell counts came from reference gene primer amplification. Only in-frame clones appear in the TCRdb table, and some are missing; sequencing was by immunoSEQ multiplex PCR. Clone size and the V and J calls come from that table; the DNA yielded D and trimming. The table shows about 230,000 clones, with approximately 89% occurring only once. CDR1 and CDR2 (germline): ENHRY, SYGVKD. This CDR3 contains 14 residues. Individuals drawn from about two dozen US areas were roughly 18 to 100 years old. Sequencing was performed on PBMCs or T cells enriched from blood (not recorded which). This receptor was identified in a woman between 35 and 50 years old with acute COVID-19. This chain uses TRBV10-3 with TRBJ2-2; maybe TRBD2 (5 bases). The CDR3 nucleotides read TGTGCTGGCGGGCTAAAGGATAACACCGGGGAGCTGTTTTTT. It is translated as CAGGLKDNTGELFF.